These 8 T cell receptor beta chains share one sample of origin, sequenced in a study of blood T cells in healthy people across ages. Then a second PCR, running roughly 7 to 11 cycles, was carried out with a sample-barcoded 5' primer and a J-beta primer mix. A single record per CDR3 protein comes from TCRdb applying MiXCR to the 5' RACE reads. The sample records around 970,000 distinct CDR3 sequences, roughly 50% being singletons. Sequencing was done on a sample of blood. The origin of the receptors is a woman in her sixties or seventies in good health.

The chain combines TRBV30 with TRBJ2-5; possible D gene TRBD2, 5 bases. The J call may be wrong; the DNA end is better matched by TRBJ2-7. Germline CDR1 reads GTSNPN; CDR2 reads SVGIG (reference sequence). The CDR3 has 13 amino acids. The CDR3 sequence: CAWSLSGKSEQYF. The CDR3 bases are TGTGCCTGGAGTTTGAGCGGAAAGAGCGAGCAGTACTTC.

The chain carries TRBV27 and TRBJ2-7, with D uncertain. Germline V CDR1 and CDR2: MNHEY, SMNVEV (reference sequence). The CDR3 sequence is 12 residues long. The germline V and J ends were trimmed by 5 bases and 7 bases, with 12 bases remaining between them. The CDR3 coding sequence is TGTGCCAGCAGTCCGACACCCTGGGAGCAGTACTTC. The encoded protein is CASSPTPWEQYF.

The chain links TRBV12-3 or TRBV12-4 to TRBJ2-5, with no clear D. Deletions cut 6 bases from V and 5 bases from J, with 7 bases between. This CDR3 has 11 amino acids. CDR3 in DNA: TGTGCCAGCAGAATGGGGGAGACCCAGTACTTC. Its protein is CASRMGETQYF.

V is TRBV11-2 and J is TRBJ2-7; a weak D match, TRBD2 (5 bases). Germline V lookup: CDR1 SGHAT, CDR2 FQNNGV. V lost 2 bases, J lost 4 bases, and 12 bases lay in between. The CDR3 consists of 14 residues. Here the CDR3 reads CASSLILTGYEQYF. DNA of the CDR3: TGTGCCAGCAGCTTAATTCTCACGGGATACGAGCAGTACTTC.

The genes are TRBV4-1 and TRBJ1-4; maybe TRBD1 (5 bases). The CDR3 is 17 amino acids. From germline, CDR1 is MGHRA and CDR2 YSYEKL. The ends were cut back, 5 bases at V and 0 bases at J, with 16 bases in the middle. For the CDR3, the DNA is TGCGCCAGCAGCTCACCCAGGGATTCATCAACTAATGAAAAACTGTTTTTT. It is translated as CASSSPRDSSTNEKLFF.

This clonotype was picked up one time. The CDR3 sequence: CASSSGTWTAESSSEQFF. In DNA, the CDR3 is TGTGCCAGCAGTTCGGGGACCTGGACAGCGGAGTCATCGTCCGAGCAGTTCTTC. The chain links TRBV7-9 to TRBJ2-1; weak D call: TRBD1 (6 bases). Germline V gene lookup returns CDR1 SEHNR and CDR2 FQNEAQ (reference sequence). V gave up 6 bases and J gave up 10 bases, with 31 bases separating them. This CDR3 comprises 18 residues.

V usage is TRBV7-9 and J usage is TRBJ2-7; D unresolved. V lost 7 bases, J lost 5 bases, and 12 bases lay in between. The CDR3 runs to 12 residues. Germline assignment: CDR1 SEHNR and CDR2 FQNEAQ (reference sequence). In nucleotides, the CDR3 is TGTGCCAGCACGCAGGAGAGGCACGAGCAGTACTTC. The encoded protein is CASTQERHEQYF.

For the CDR3, the DNA is TGTGCCAGCGCTTACAGGGGAAACACCATATATTTT. It translates to CASAYRGNTIYF. The J gene is TRBJ1-3, the V gene TRBV28; perhaps TRBD1 as D (5 bases). The CDR3 spans 12 residues. The V gene lost 8 bases and the J gene lost 4 bases, with 9 bases spanning the gap. The germline gives CDR1 MDHEN, CDR2 SYDVKM.